This TCR beta chain emerged from a study of vaccination and CD4 T cells after COVID-19. For the study at large: Cells received overlapping spike peptides from SARS-CoV-2, HCoV-NL63, HCoV-OC43 and HCoV-229E as stimulation.

This clonotype is labeled medium-sized. Its target is not known. Sequencing of DNA taken from cultured CD4+ T cells relied on the Oncomine TCR Beta short-read assay. TCRdb used MiXCR to reprocess the PCR reads, holding one entry per CDR3 protein. The sample lists about 21,000 distinct CDR3 sequences; around 46% were seen once. Whole-study findings and limits: Spike mono-reactivity applied to 304 of 307 vaccine-specific clones detected in convalescent patients.

The sample's time point: late sampling 161 to 241 days after vaccination in a few convalescent patients. Indicated treatment: 10-day PBMC culture with coronavirus spike peptide pools or control peptides (ViraFEST assay). The authors isolated CD4+ T cells by negative selection after about 10 days of culture. The receptor comes from a human donor who had recovered from COVID-19. Sequences were derived from CD4+ T cells from blood, cultured in vitro, sampled about 7 months after SARS-CoV-2 vaccination.

CDR3 nucleotide sequence: TGTGCCAGCAGCTTTGCAGGGGCGAATGGCTACACCTTC. Protein product: CASSFAGANGYTF. The chain links TRBV5-5 to TRBJ1-2; D may be TRBD1 (6 bases). With 2 bases removed from V and 6 bases from J, the gap between germline ends came to 11 bases. Germline assignment: CDR1 SGHKS and CDR2 YYEKEE (reference sequence). The CDR3 covers 13 residues.